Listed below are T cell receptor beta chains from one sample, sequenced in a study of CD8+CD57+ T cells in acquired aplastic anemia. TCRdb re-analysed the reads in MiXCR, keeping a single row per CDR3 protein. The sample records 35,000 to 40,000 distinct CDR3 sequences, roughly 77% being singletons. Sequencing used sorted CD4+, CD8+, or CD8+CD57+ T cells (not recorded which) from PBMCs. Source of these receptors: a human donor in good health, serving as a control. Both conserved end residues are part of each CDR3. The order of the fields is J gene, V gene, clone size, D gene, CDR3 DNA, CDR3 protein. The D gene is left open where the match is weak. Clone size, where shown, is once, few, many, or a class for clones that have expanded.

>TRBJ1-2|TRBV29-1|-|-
-
CSVVGQGASRYTF
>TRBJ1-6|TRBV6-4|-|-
TGTGCCAGCAGTGACTCGGCCCGGAATAATTCACCCCTCCACTTT
CASSDSARNNSPLHF
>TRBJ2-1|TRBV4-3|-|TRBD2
TGCGCCAGCAGCCCCCTAGCGGGGGGGTACAATGAGCAGTTCTTC
CASSPLAGGYNEQFF
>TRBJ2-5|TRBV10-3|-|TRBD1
TGTGCCATCAGTGCAAAGGGGGCAGAGACCCAGTACTTC
CAISAKGAETQYF
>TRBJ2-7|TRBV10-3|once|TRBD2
TGTGCCTCCGGGACTAGCCCCTACGAGCAGTACTTC
CASGTSPYEQYF
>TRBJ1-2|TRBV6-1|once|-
TGTGCCAGCAGCCAAGGGCAAAACTATGGCTACACCTTC
CASSQGQNYGYTF
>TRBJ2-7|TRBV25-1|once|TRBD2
TGTGCCAGCAGTTACTCGGCGGGGGGCTCCTACGAGCAGTACTTC
CASSYSAGGSYEQYF
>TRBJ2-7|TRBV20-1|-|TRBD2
TGCAGTGCTAGACCGGGACTAGCGGACTCCTACGAGCAGTACTTC
CSARPGLADSYEQYF
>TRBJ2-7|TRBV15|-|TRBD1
TGTGCCACCAGCCGAGCGGACAGGGGATACTCCTACGAGCAGTACTTC
CATSRADRGYSYEQYF
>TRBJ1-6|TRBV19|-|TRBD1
TGTGCCAGTAGTACCTCGGGACAGGGTGGTTCACCCCTCCACTTT
CASSTSGQGGSPLHF
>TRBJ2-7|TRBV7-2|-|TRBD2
TGTGCCAGCAGCCCTCAACTAGCGGCGAGAGTCGAGCAGTACTTC
CASSPQLAARVEQYF
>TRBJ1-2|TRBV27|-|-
TGTGCCAGCAGTCCTACCATAATCGACAGGACTAACTATGGCTACACCTTC
CASSPTIIDRTNYGYTF
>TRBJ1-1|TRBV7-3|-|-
TGTGCCAGCAGCTCGGACCGACAGAAGGGTGCTTTCTTT
CASSSDRQKGAFF
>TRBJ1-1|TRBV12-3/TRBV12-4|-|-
TGTGCCAGCAGTTTAGGGGGGCGAGGTACTGAAGCTTTCTTT
CASSLGGRGTEAFF